This T cell receptor beta chain comes out of a study of OX40 agonist ivuxolimab in advanced cancers. Background on the study: Patients were dosed with the agonistic anti-OX40 (CD134) antibody ivuxolimab. Study observations and caveats: Compared with CD4+, CD8+ T cells on average had more expanded clones.

Assay: immunoSEQ multiplex PCR; the TCRdb copy retains only in-frame clones and omits some. The sample yields some 50,000 clones, about 87% seen once. This clone was detected only a few times. Its antigen is as yet unknown. The CDR3 consists of 13 residues. Germline-derived CDR1 and CDR2 are SEHNR and FQNEAQ (reference sequence). J gave up 7 bases and V 7 bases, and 3 bases lay outside the gene matches. The sample was CD4+ or CD8+ T cells sorted from blood, taken in a trial of the OX40 agonist ivuxolimab. The V call is TRBV7-9, the J call TRBJ1-6; 8 bases line up with TRBD1. This TCR was recovered from an adult with an advanced solid tumor such as melanoma, head and neck, liver or kidney cancer. DNA for the CDR3: TGTGCCAGCACCACAGGGGGGAATTCACCCCTCCACTTT. As protein: CASTTGGNSPLHF.